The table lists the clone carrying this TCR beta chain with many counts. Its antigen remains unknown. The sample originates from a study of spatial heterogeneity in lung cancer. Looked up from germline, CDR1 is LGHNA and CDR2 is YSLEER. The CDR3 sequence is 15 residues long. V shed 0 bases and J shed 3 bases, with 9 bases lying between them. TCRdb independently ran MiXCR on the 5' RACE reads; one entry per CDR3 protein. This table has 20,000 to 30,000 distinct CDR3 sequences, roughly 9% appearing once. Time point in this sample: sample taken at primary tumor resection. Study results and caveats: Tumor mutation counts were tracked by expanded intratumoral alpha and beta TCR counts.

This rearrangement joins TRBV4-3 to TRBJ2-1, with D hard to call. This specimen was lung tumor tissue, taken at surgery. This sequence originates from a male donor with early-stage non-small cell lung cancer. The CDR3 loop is CASSQDGWIYNEQFF. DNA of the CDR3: TGCGCCAGCAGCCAAGACGGCTGGATCTACAATGAGCAGTTCTTC.